These 29 T cell receptor beta chains share one sample of origin, sequenced in a study of post-analysis software for immune sequencing data. Findings and caveats of the study: Roughly 5 TRBV segments, TRBV5-6, TRBV5-1 and TRBV20-1 among them, were found more frequent in patients than controls.

Their antigens remain unidentified. Tagging with unique molecular identifiers was a feature of the TCR beta cDNA libraries. MiXCR, run by TCRdb on the PCR reads, gives a single entry per CDR3 protein. This table has more than 500,000 distinct CDR3 sequences, under 40% appearing once. The sequenced material came from blood. The source of these receptors is a girl aged 2-17 years with multiple sclerosis.

The genes are TRBV6-6 and TRBJ1-4; perhaps TRBD1 as D (6 bases). There are 15 residues in the CDR3. V lost 5 bases and J 8 bases, leaving 18 bases between the germline ends. In germline, CDR1 is MNHNY, CDR2 SVGAGI (reference sequence). The CDR3 DNA sequence: TGTGCCAGCAGTGCCGGGACACATCAGGGGGAAAAACTGTTTTTT. It specifies CASSAGTHQGEKLFF.

This clonotype was seen a few times. The chain uses TRBV29-1 and TRBJ1-1, with TRBD1 as a possible D gene (5 bases). CDR3 length: 13 residues. V was cut by 4 bases and J by 4 bases, with 13 bases left in between. Germline-derived CDR1 and CDR2 are SQVTM and ANQGSEA. DNA of the CDR3: TGCAGCGTTGTCCAGGGTACGGGCACTGAAGCTTTCTTT. Residues: CSVVQGTGTEAFF. Full variable domain (outside the CDR3, taken from reference TRBV29-1 and TRBJ1-1): SAVISQKPSRDICQRGTSLTIQCQVDSQVTMMFWYRQQPGQSLTLIATANQGSEATYESGFVIDKFPISRPNLTFSTLTVSNMSPEDSSIYLCSVVQGTGTEAFFGQGTRLTVV.

This chain uses TRBV12-5 with TRBJ1-1, with TRBD1 identical over 8 bases. Germline V gene data show CDR1 as LGHNT and CDR2 as FRNRAP. The CDR3 is 15 amino acids. V trimming: 0 bases; J trimming: 4 bases; junction bases outside the gene matches: 4. CDR3 residues: CASGLVRGPVTEAFF. In DNA, the CDR3 is TGTGCTAGTGGTTTGGTCAGGGGGCCGGTCACTGAAGCTTTCTTT.

The V and J genes are TRBV4-1 and TRBJ2-3; D gene unclear. Germline V gene data show CDR1 as MGHRA and CDR2 as YSYEKL. The CDR3 length is 14 residues. The V end was cut by 4 bases, the J end by 5 bases, with 13 bases between. The CDR3, as DNA: TGCGCCAGCAGCCCCGGACCTACGGGAGATACGCAGTATTTT. This sequence encodes CASSPGPTGDTQYF.

The V gene is TRBV29-1, the J gene TRBJ1-1; D remains unclear. Germline V lookup: CDR1 SQVTM, CDR2 ANQGSEA. V lost 6 bases and J 0 bases, leaving 5 bases between the germline ends. The CDR3 length is 11 residues. CDR3 bases: TGCAGCGTCAAGATGAACACTGAAGCTTTCTTT. Its translation: CSVKMNTEAFF. The whole variable domain, remainder taken from reference TRBV29-1 and TRBJ1-1, is SAVISQKPSRDICQRGTSLTIQCQVDSQVTMMFWYRQQPGQSLTLIATANQGSEATYESGFVIDKFPISRPNLTFSTLTVSNMSPEDSSIYLCSVKMNTEAFFGQGTRLTVV.

V is TRBV10-3 and J is TRBJ2-5; D remains unclear. This CDR3 has 12 residues. V lost 4 bases to trimming and J lost 4 bases, with 7 bases between them. Germline lookup yields CDR1 ENHRY and CDR2 SYGVKD. CDR3 sequence (DNA): TGTGCCATCAGTGTGGACCGAGAGACCCAGTACTTC. It codes for CAISVDRETQYF.

The rearrangement links TRBV6-5 to TRBJ1-6, with D hard to call. The ends were cut back, 6 bases at V and 5 bases at J, with 11 bases in the middle. Per the germline V gene, CDR1 is MNHEY and CDR2 is SVGAGI. The CDR3 is 14 amino acids. This CDR3 reads CASSDGRNNSPLHF. Written as DNA, the CDR3 is TGTGCCAGCAGCGACGGGAGAAATAATTCACCCCTCCACTTT.

CDR3 bases: TGTGCCAGCGAGTTAGCGGGGGGGCCATCGTCCAATGAGCAGTTCTTC. This translates into CASELAGGPSSNEQFF. The chain is built from TRBV6-6 and TRBJ2-1; 11 bases align to TRBD2. CDR3 length: 16 amino acids. Germline lookup yields CDR1 MNHNY and CDR2 SVGAGI (reference sequence). The junction had 12 bases not matched to a gene; V was cut back by 8 bases and J by 6 bases.

J is TRBJ2-5 and V is TRBV20-1; either TRBD1 or TRBD2 may fit D (5 bases each). The germline gives CDR1 DFQATT, CDR2 SNEGSKA (reference sequence). Deletions cut 5 bases from V and 3 bases from J, with 19 bases between. This CDR3 is 15 amino acids long. The CDR3 DNA is TGCAGTGCTTGGGCCCAACGGGTGGGGGAAGAGACCCAGTACTTC. This encodes CSAWAQRVGEETQYF.

In its sample, this clonotype was seen a few times. J is TRBJ1-1 and V is TRBV7-2, with TRBD1 as a possible D gene (6 bases). CDR3 length equals 16 residues. CDR1 is SGHTA and CDR2 is FQGNSA in the germline V gene. Between the trimmed V and J ends, which lost 11 bases and 6 bases, there was a span of 28 bases. CDR3 region: CAVPPGGRGGISEAFF. The DNA for the CDR3 is TGTGCCGTTCCCCCCGGCGGCCGAGGGGGAATCTCTGAAGCTTTCTTT.

As concerns this clonotype: Just one base apart from a much larger clone, this may be a read error. This chain connects TRBV9 to TRBJ2-5; perhaps TRBD1 as D (6 bases). Trimming removed 0 bases at V and 1 base at J, with 7 bases between. Germline CDR1 is SGDLS and CDR2 is YYNGEE. This CDR3 is 14 amino acids long. CDR3: CASSVGTVQETQYF. The CDR3 nucleotides read TGTGCCAGCAGCGTAGGGACAGTCCAAGAGACCCAGTACTTC.

V usage is TRBV20-1 and J usage is TRBJ1-5; TRBD1 is a possible D gene (5 bases). V was clipped by 0 bases and J by 3 bases, with 15 bases between them. CDR1 is DFQATT, CDR2 SNEGSKA, per germline (reference sequence). The CDR3 runs to 16 residues. The CDR3 loop reads CSARDPLDKLNQPQHF. The DNA for the CDR3 is TGCAGTGCTAGAGATCCCTTGGACAAGCTCAATCAGCCCCAGCATTTT.

This clonotype has just a few counts. J is TRBJ2-7 and V is TRBV5-1; 11 positions agree with TRBD1. This CDR3 has 15 amino acids. J lost 7 bases, V lost 4 bases, and 10 bases had no gene match. Germline V gives CDR1 SGHRS, CDR2 YFSETQ. DNA for the CDR3: TGCGCCAGCAGCCAGGTCGGACAGGGGGCGCGGGAGCAGTACTTC. Translation: CASSQVGQGAREQYF.

This chain links TRBV29-1 with TRBJ2-7; either TRBD1 or TRBD2 may supply D (5 bases each). The CDR3 runs to 12 residues. Trimming stripped 0 bases from V and 7 bases from J, with 10 bases between. Germline CDR1 SQVTM, CDR2 ANQGSEA. The CDR3 DNA follows: TGCAGCGTTGAAGACATGGGGGTAGAGCAGTACTTC. Its protein is CSVEDMGVEQYF.

This chain joins TRBV13 and TRBJ1-1; D is unresolved. The CDR3 is made up of 15 amino acids. Trimming removed 0 bases from V and 5 bases from J, with 13 bases in between. CDR1 is PRHDT and CDR2 is FYEKMQ in the germline V gene (reference sequence). CDR3 protein: CASSLGSEGSTEAFF. DNA of the CDR3: TGTGCCAGCAGCTTAGGCAGTGAAGGATCGACTGAAGCTTTCTTT.

This chain connects TRBV7-2 to TRBJ2-5; TRBD2 is a possible D gene (5 bases). The V end was cut by 1 base, the J end by 2 bases, with 11 bases between. The CDR3 covers 15 residues. CDR1 SGHTA and CDR2 FQGNSA come from the germline V gene. The CDR3: CASSLVAGLQETQYF. In DNA, the CDR3 is TGTGCCAGCAGCTTAGTGGCGGGTTTGCAAGAGACCCAGTACTTC.

This clonotype was seen a handful of times. The chain joins TRBV14 to TRBJ1-6, with D unresolved. With 5 bases removed from V and 7 bases from J, the gap between germline ends came to 9 bases. Germline assignment: CDR1 SGHDN and CDR2 FVKESK. The CDR3 consists of 13 residues. As DNA, the CDR3 is TGTGCCAGCAGCTCGATGTTGAATTCACCCCTCCACTTT. This sequence encodes CASSSMLNSPLHF.

The gene calls are TRBV12-3 or TRBV12-4 and TRBJ2-3; D unresolved. The germline V and J ends were trimmed by 5 bases and 3 bases, with 12 bases remaining between them. The CDR3 contains 14 residues. CDR3 bases: TGTGCCAGCAGTCACACCGACGGTACAGATACGCAGTATTTT. Translating gives CASSHTDGTDTQYF.

V gene TRBV12-3 or TRBV12-4 combines with J gene TRBJ1-2; maybe TRBD1 (6 bases). The CDR3 runs to 13 residues. With 7 bases removed from V and 3 bases from J, the gap between germline ends came to 12 bases. In DNA, the CDR3 is TGTGCCAGCACCCCGGACAGCTACTATGGCTACACCTTC. As protein: CASTPDSYYGYTF.

This clonotype was counted a few times. The chain has TRBV7-3 and TRBJ2-3; possible D gene TRBD1, 6 bases. CDR3 length: 13 residues. Germline V lookup: CDR1 SGHTA, CDR2 FQGTGA. With 4 bases removed from V and 6 bases from J, the gap between germline ends came to 11 bases. CDR3 sequence (DNA): TGTGCCAGCAGCTCGGACAGAAGTGATACGCAGTATTTT. This sequence encodes CASSSDRSDTQYF.

This clonotype was picked up a small number of times. The chain uses TRBV7-3 and TRBJ2-3, with 9 bases identical to TRBD2. This CDR3 spans 14 amino acids. The ends lost 5 bases at V and 4 bases at J; junction bases unmatched: 4. The germline gives CDR1 SGHTA, CDR2 FQGTGA. The CDR3 nucleotides read TGTGCCAGCAGCCATAGCGGGGGAGCAGATACGCAGTATTTT. Translating gives CASSHSGGADTQYF.

The V call is TRBV29-1, the J call TRBJ1-1, with 10 bases identical to TRBD1. Losses at the gene ends were 2 bases for V and 4 bases for J; bases not matched to a gene: 7. CDR3 length: 15 amino acids. CDR1 is SQVTM and CDR2 is ANQGSEA in the germline V gene. CDR3 residues: CSVEPRGQGLTEAFF. Written as DNA, the CDR3 is TGCAGCGTTGAACCACGGGGACAGGGGCTCACTGAAGCTTTCTTT.

The chain is built from TRBV4-2 and TRBJ2-5, with 8 nucleotides matching TRBD2. V lost 1 base and J lost 0; bases outside the gene matches: 4. CDR3 length equals 16 residues. In germline, CDR1 is LGHNA, CDR2 YNFKEQ. The CDR3 spells CASSQGRAGDQETQYF. CDR3 nucleotides: TGTGCCAGCAGCCAAGGGCGAGCGGGAGACCAAGAGACCCAGTACTTC.

This clonotype was counted only a few times. The rearrangement uses TRBV19 and TRBJ2-1; D is unresolved. The V end was cut by 10 bases, the J end by 5 bases, with 18 bases between. This CDR3 has 14 amino acids. CDR1 is LNHDA, CDR2 SQIVND, per germline (reference sequence). DNA of the CDR3: TGTGCCACAAGTCGCCTAGTTCGTAACAATGAGCAGTTCTTC. Translated, it gives CATSRLVRNNEQFF.

A single count supports this clonotype. V is TRBV20-1 and J is TRBJ1-4; D gene ambiguous. The CDR3 has 14 amino acids. The germline V and J ends were trimmed by 3 bases and 4 bases, with 12 bases remaining between them. The germline gives CDR1 DFQATT, CDR2 SNEGSKA (reference sequence). CDR3 coding DNA: TGCAGTGCTAGGTTACAGAGTAATAATGAAAAACTGTTTTTT. It translates to CSARLQSNNEKLFF.

J is TRBJ2-3 and V is TRBV27, with 11 bases fitting TRBD2. CDR3 length equals 18 residues. The V and J ends lost 3 bases and 0 bases, in that order; junction bases with no gene match: 8. Germline CDR1 reads MNHEY; CDR2 reads SMNVEV (reference sequence). CDR3 in amino acids: CASSFFSGGAGSTDTQYF. The DNA of the CDR3 is TGTGCCAGCAGTTTCTTTAGCGGGGGGGCAGGGAGCACAGATACGCAGTATTTT.

The chain couples TRBV12-3 or TRBV12-4 to TRBJ1-5; D is unclear. The V gene lost 3 bases and the J gene lost 9 bases, with 18 bases spanning the gap. The length of the CDR3 is 15 residues. The CDR3 is CASSFYRTDLGPQHF. CDR3 coding DNA: TGTGCCAGCAGTTTCTACAGAACCGACCTAGGGCCCCAGCATTTT.

The V and J genes are TRBV29-1 and TRBJ2-7; 15 nucleotides agree with TRBD2. With the DNA end fitting TRBJ2-5 better, the J assignment may be wrong. The germline V gene encodes CDR1 SQVTM and CDR2 ANQGSEA. The CDR3 has 16 amino acids. The CDR3 region is CSVKGLAGGSLETQYF. CDR3 in DNA: TGCAGCGTTAAAGGACTAGCGGGGGGGAGTCTGGAGACCCAGTACTTC.

In this sample, this clonotype turned up a few times. This chain links TRBV7-3 with TRBJ2-5; 8 bases are a match to TRBD2. The CDR3 runs 16 residues. Trimming at V came to 1 base and at J to 2 bases, leaving 6 bases not matched to a gene. The germline gives CDR1 SGHTA, CDR2 FQGTGA. CDR3 DNA: TGTGCCAGCAGCTTAATACCGGGGGGGGCTCAAGAGACCCAGTACTTC. It specifies CASSLIPGGAQETQYF.